The rows below give T cell receptor beta chains drawn from one sample of a study of T-cell reconstitution after alpha-beta-depleted transplantation in children. TCRdb re-called the PCR reads with MiXCR, one entry per CDR3 protein. This sample yields 200,000 to 250,000 distinct CDR3 sequences, of which 8% to 9.5% are seen a single time; 5% to 7% belongs to the top ten. Sequencing was performed on PBMCs from the stem cell graft donor, taken from the stem cell graft. All receptors derive from a human donor who donated a stem cell graft to a child with acute lymphoblastic leukemia. The CDR3 runs from the conserved cysteine through the conserved F or W. D genes are given only for firm matches. Expanded clones are given a class, and other clones once, few, many or no size at all.

TRBJ2-7,TRBV27,.,few,TGTGCCAGTTGGACGGTCTCCTACGAGCAGTACTTC,CASWTVSYEQYF
TRBJ1-6,TRBV2,.,.,TGTGCCAGCAGTGGTAAGGGGCTCGATCCCCTCCACTTT,CASSGKGLDPLHF
TRBJ1-6,TRBV5-1,TRBD1,many,TGCGCCAGCCGGGACAGTCCTTATAATTCACCCCTCCACTTT,CASRDSPYNSPLHF
TRBJ1-3,TRBV12-3/TRBV12-4,.,many,TGTGCCAGCAGTGAAACACTATCTGGAAACACCATATATTTT,CASSETLSGNTIYF
TRBJ2-1,TRBV7-7,.,.,TGTGCCAGCAGCTTATTCGAGACAGGAGTCAATGAGCAGTTCTTC,CASSLFETGVNEQFF
TRBJ2-2,TRBV5-1,.,many,TGCGCCAGCAGCCTTGCCGGGACGGGTAACACCGGGGAGCTGTTTTTT,CASSLAGTGNTGELFF
TRBJ2-7,TRBV4-3,.,few,TGCGCCAGCAGCCAAGTTCCGGGACTGAGCAAGTACGAGCAGTACTTC,CASSQVPGLSKYEQYF
TRBJ2-7,TRBV12-3/TRBV12-4,TRBD1,few,TGTGCCAGCAGTTTAGCGAAGGGGGCCCCCTACGAGCAGTACTTC,CASSLAKGAPYEQYF
TRBJ1-1,TRBV20-1,.,few,TGCAGTGCTAGAGATCCCTTTCGGGGTTTGAACACTGAAGCTTTCTTT,CSARDPFRGLNTEAFF
TRBJ1-5,TRBV7-9,.,few,TGTGCCAGCAGCTTAGACAGGGAATACAATCAGCCCCAGCATTTT,CASSLDREYNQPQHF
TRBJ2-3,TRBV29-1,.,many,TGCAGCGTGGTAAGACAGGCCAGCACAGATACGCAGTATTTT,CSVVRQASTDTQYF
TRBJ1-5,TRBV20-1,.,.,TGCAGTGCTTGTGGACAGCTAAGCAATCAGCCCCAGCATTTT,CSACGQLSNQPQHF
TRBJ2-1,TRBV27,.,.,TGTGCCAGCCGTAGGGGTTTAGGGCAGTTCTTC,CASRRGLGQFF
TRBJ2-1,TRBV6-5,.,few,TGTGCCAGCAGTGACCTTCGGGAGCAGTTCTTC,CASSDLREQFF
TRBJ2-7,TRBV5-6,.,many,TGTGCCAGCAGCCAGGGAATTGAGCAGTACTTC,CASSQGIEQYF
TRBJ2-6,TRBV6-2/TRBV6-3,.,many,TGTGCCAGCAGTGACGTAGTCTCTGGGGCCAACGTCCTGACTTTC,CASSDVVSGANVLTF
TRBJ2-1,TRBV2,TRBD2,many,TGTGCCAGCAGTGAAGCGGGACTAGCGGGATACAATGAGCAGTTCTTC,CASSEAGLAGYNEQFF
TRBJ2-3,TRBV12-3/TRBV12-4,.,.,TGTGCCAGCATCGGGGGAGACACAGATACGCAGTATTTT,CASIGGDTDTQYF
TRBJ1-2,TRBV15,TRBD1,few,TGTGCCACCTCTGGGACAGCTTCTTATGGCTACACCTTC,CATSGTASYGYTF
TRBJ2-1,TRBV27,TRBD1,few,TGTGCCAGCACCTGGACGGGACAGGGGTTCAATGAGCAGTTCTTC,CASTWTGQGFNEQFF
TRBJ2-5,TRBV20-1,TRBD1,many,TGCAGTGCTAGAGATCCCCTCAGACAGGGAGTAGAGACCCAGTACTTC,CSARDPLRQGVETQYF
TRBJ1-3,TRBV5-1,TRBD1,few,TGCGCCAGCAGCTTGGAGGGGGCTACAGGAAACACCATATATTTT,CASSLEGATGNTIYF
TRBJ2-1,TRBV29-1,.,.,TGCAGCGTTCTTGGGGGGTGGTACAATGAGCAGTTCTTC,CSVLGGWYNEQFF
TRBJ2-7,TRBV7-2,TRBD2,.,TGTGCCAGCAGCTGGGGCGGGGGGGAGTGGGACGAGCAGTACTTC,CASSWGGGEWDEQYF
TRBJ2-1,TRBV29-1,TRBD2,many,TGCAGCGTTGGAGCCTCTAGCGGGGGGGCCCTGAATGAGCAGTTCTTC,CSVGASSGGALNEQFF
TRBJ1-5,TRBV7-8,.,many,TGTGCCAGCGTCCCTTGGGGGGCAGAGCCCCAGCATTTT,CASVPWGAEPQHF
TRBJ1-5,TRBV15,.,many,TGTGCCACCAGCAGAGGTACCACAGGGATGCTCGGGCAGCCCCAGCATTTT,CATSRGTTGMLGQPQHF
TRBJ2-3,TRBV20-1,.,few,TGCAGTGCTAGAGATCCGTCGGTTGGAAGCACAGATACGCAGTATTTT,CSARDPSVGSTDTQYF
TRBJ2-7,TRBV5-1,.,.,TGCGCCAGCAGCTTTAGCCAGGGTACCTACGAGCAGTACTTC,CASSFSQGTYEQYF
TRBJ2-5,TRBV3-1,.,.,TGTGCCAGCAGCCCTCCCGGCCGGGAGACCCAGTACTTC,CASSPPGRETQYF
TRBJ2-5,TRBV5-6,.,many,TGTGCCAGCAGCTTGGTAGTCTGGGCTCAAGAGACCCAGTACTTC,CASSLVVWAQETQYF
TRBJ1-6,TRBV7-8,.,.,TGTGCCGTCAGGGCCCGGGACGGGGAAAAACCCCTCCACTTT,CAVRARDGEKPLHF
TRBJ1-2,TRBV20-1,TRBD1,many,TGCAGTGCTCCTACTAACTATGAACCGGGACAGGGGCTATATGGCTACACCTTC,CSAPTNYEPGQGLYGYTF
TRBJ1-2,TRBV6-1,.,.,TGTGCCAGCAGTGTGGCTCTATTTAACAACTATGGCTACACCTTC,CASSVALFNNYGYTF
TRBJ2-2,TRBV24-1,TRBD1,many,TGTGCCACCAGTGATTTCCGGACAGGGCCGAACACCGGGGAGCTGTTTTTT,CATSDFRTGPNTGELFF
TRBJ1-1,TRBV7-2,TRBD1,few,TGTGCCAGCAGCTCCGGACAGGACACTGAAGCTTTCTTT,CASSSGQDTEAFF
TRBJ2-1,TRBV5-1,.,many,TGCGCCAGTACACCGGGACATAACAATGAGCAGTTCTTC,CASTPGHNNEQFF
TRBJ1-5,TRBV12-3/TRBV12-4,.,many,TGTGCCAGCAGTTTTCAGGGAGGTCAGCCCCAGCATTTT,CASSFQGGQPQHF
TRBJ2-7,TRBV11-2,.,many,TGTGCCAGCAGCCTGACAGGTTTCCCCGAGCAGTACTTC,CASSLTGFPEQYF
TRBJ1-6,TRBV7-6,TRBD1,few,TGTGCCAGCAGCGCAAGGACAGGGGAAGGGCGGTCACCCCTCCACTTT,CASSARTGEGRSPLHF
TRBJ2-1,TRBV27,.,many,TGTGCCAGCAGTTCACAGGGAGACAATGAGCAGTTCTTC,CASSSQGDNEQFF
TRBJ2-5,TRBV11-1,TRBD1,few,TGTGCCAGCAGCCGTAGGGGGCGAGAGACCCAGTACTTC,CASSRRGRETQYF
TRBJ2-5,TRBV6-5,TRBD2,medium-sized,TGTGCCAGCAGCCCCGGGACTAGCGGTACCCAGTACTTC,CASSPGTSGTQYF
TRBJ1-1,TRBV6-5,.,.,TGTGCCAGCGGTCTAGGTCAAAAGGTCTCTGAAGCTTTCTTT,CASGLGQKVSEAFF
TRBJ2-5,TRBV4-1,.,.,TGCGCCAGCAGCCCCCGGAGGGGGGAAGAGACCCAGTACTTC,CASSPRRGEETQYF
TRBJ2-5,TRBV18,TRBD1,.,TGTGCCAGCTTCCAACCCCGGGACAGTCAAGAGACCCAGTACTTC,CASFQPRDSQETQYF
TRBJ2-7,TRBV12-3/TRBV12-4,.,many,TGTGCCAGCAGTTCCCTGCGGCCGCTACAGGATAGCGAGCAGTACTTC,CASSSLRPLQDSEQYF
TRBJ1-1,TRBV5-6,.,many,TGTGCCAGCAGCACCGGGCGAATGAACACTGAAGCTTTCTTT,CASSTGRMNTEAFF
TRBJ1-1,TRBV20-1,TRBD1,many,TGCAGTGCTGCTACCGGGACAGGGAGAAACACTGAAGCTTTCTTT,CSAATGTGRNTEAFF
TRBJ1-1,TRBV11-2,.,few,TGTGCCAGCAGCTTAGGTACAGGATGGGGATCGGGGATAGCTGAAGCTTTCTTT,CASSLGTGWGSGIAEAFF
TRBJ2-1,TRBV20-1,.,few,TGCAGTGCTAGAGGAGGGGCAGGAGAGCCCGTCGGTGGTGGTAATGAGCAGTTCTTC,CSARGGAGEPVGGGNEQFF